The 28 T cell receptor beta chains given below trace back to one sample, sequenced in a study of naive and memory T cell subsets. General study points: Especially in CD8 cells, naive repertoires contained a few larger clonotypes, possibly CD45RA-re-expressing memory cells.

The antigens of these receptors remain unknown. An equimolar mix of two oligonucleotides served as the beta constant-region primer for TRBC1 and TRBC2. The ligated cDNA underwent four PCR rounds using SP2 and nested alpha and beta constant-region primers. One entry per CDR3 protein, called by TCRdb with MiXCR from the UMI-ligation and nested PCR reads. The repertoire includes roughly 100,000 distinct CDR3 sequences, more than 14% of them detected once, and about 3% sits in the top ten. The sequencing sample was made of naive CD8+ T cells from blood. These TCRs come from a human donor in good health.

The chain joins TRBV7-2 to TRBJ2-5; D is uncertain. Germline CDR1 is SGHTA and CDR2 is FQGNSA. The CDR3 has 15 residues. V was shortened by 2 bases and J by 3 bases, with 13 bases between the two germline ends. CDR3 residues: CASSLRLSREETQYF. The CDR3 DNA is TGTGCCAGCAGCTTAAGGTTGTCTAGGGAAGAGACCCAGTACTTC.

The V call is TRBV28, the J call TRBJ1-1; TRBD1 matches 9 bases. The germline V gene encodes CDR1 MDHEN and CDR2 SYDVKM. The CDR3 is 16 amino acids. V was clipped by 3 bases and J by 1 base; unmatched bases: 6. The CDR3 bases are TGTGCCAGCAGTTTTCGCCCGACAGGGGGGAACACTGAAGCTTTCTTT. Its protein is CASSFRPTGGNTEAFF.

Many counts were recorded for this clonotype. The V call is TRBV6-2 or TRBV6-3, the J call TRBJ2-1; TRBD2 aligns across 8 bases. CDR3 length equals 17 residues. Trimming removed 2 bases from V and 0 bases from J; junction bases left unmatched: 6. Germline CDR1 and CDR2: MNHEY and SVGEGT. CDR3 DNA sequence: TGTGCCAGCAGTTACCTCAGCGGGGGACTCTCCTACAATGAGCAGTTCTTC. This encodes CASSYLSGGLSYNEQFF.

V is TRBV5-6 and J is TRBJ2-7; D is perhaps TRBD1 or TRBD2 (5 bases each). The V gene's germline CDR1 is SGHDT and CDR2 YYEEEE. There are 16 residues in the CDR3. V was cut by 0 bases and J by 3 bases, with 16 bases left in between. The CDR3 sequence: CASSLADGARHYEQYF. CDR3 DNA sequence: TGTGCCAGCAGCTTGGCCGACGGGGCGAGACACTACGAGCAGTACTTC.

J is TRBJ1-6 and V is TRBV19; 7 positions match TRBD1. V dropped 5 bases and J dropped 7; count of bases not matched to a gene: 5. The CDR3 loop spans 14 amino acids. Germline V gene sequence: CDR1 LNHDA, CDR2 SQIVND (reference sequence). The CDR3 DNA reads TGTGCCAGTAGTTCCGGGACAGAGAATTCACCCCTCCACTTT. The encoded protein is CASSSGTENSPLHF.

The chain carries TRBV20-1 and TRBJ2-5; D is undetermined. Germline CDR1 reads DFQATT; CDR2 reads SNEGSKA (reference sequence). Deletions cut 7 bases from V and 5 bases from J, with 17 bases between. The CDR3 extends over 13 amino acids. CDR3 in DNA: TGCAGTGTGGATTTAGGGATTAGGGAGACCCAGTACTTC. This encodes CSVDLGIRETQYF.

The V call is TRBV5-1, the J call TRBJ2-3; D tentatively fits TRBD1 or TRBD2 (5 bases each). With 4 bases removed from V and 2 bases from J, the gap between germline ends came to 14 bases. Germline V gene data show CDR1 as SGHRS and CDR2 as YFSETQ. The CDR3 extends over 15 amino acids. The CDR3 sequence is CASSIRGGFTDTQYF. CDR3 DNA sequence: TGCGCCAGCAGCATACGGGGCGGCTTCACAGATACGCAGTATTTT.

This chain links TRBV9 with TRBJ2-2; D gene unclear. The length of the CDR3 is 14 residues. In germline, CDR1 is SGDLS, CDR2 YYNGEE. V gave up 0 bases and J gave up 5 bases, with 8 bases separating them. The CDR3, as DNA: TGTGCCAGCAGCGTAGGGTTCGGTACCGGGGAGCTGTTTTTT. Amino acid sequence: CASSVGFGTGELFF.

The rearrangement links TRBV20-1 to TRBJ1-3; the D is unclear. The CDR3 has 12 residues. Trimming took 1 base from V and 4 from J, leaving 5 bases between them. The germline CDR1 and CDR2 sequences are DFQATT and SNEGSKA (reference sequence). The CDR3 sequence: CSARVSGNTIYF. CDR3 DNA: TGCAGTGCTAGAGTATCCGGAAACACCATATATTTT.

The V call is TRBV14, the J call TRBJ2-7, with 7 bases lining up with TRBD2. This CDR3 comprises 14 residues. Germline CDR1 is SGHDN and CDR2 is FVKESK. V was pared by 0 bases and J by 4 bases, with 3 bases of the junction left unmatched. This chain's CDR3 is CASSQDRGDYEQYF. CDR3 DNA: TGTGCCAGCAGCCAAGATCGGGGGGATTACGAGCAGTACTTC.

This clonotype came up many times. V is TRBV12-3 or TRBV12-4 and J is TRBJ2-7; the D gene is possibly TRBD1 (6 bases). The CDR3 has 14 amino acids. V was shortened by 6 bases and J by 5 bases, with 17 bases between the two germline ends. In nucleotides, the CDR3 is TGTGCCAGCAGCCCCGGGACATTAGGAAACGAGCAGTACTTC. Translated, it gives CASSPGTLGNEQYF.

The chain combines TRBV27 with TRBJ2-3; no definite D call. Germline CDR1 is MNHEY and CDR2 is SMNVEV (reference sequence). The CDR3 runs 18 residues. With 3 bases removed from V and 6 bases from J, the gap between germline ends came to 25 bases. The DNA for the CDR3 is TGTGCCAGCAGTTTGACCCCCTGGGTCCACAACCCGCTTGATACGCAGTATTTT. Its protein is CASSLTPWVHNPLDTQYF.

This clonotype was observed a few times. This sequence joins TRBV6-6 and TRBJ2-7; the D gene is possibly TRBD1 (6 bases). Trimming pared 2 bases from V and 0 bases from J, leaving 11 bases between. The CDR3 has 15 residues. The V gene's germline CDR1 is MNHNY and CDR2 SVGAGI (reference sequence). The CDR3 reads CASSYNGGLSYEQYF. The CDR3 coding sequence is TGTGCCAGCAGTTACAATGGGGGCCTCTCCTACGAGCAGTACTTC.

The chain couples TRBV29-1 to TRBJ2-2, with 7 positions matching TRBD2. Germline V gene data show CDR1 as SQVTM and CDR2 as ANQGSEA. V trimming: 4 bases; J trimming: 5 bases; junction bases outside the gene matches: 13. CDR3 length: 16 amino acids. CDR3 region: CSVAHHGGKGTGELFF. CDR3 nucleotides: TGCAGCGTTGCACATCACGGGGGGAAAGGGACCGGGGAGCTGTTTTTT.

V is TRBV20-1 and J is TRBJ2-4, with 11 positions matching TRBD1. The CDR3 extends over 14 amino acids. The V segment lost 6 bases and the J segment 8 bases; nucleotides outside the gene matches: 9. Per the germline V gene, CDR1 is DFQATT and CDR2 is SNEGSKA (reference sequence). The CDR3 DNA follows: TGCAGTGCGCCCCGGGACAGGGGGTGGGACATTCAGTACTTC. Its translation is CSAPRDRGWDIQYF.

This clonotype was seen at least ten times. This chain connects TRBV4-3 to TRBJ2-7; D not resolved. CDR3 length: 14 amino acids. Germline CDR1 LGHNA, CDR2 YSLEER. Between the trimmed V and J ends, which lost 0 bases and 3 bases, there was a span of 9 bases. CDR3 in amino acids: CASSQDQGNYEQYF. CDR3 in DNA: TGCGCCAGCAGCCAAGATCAAGGGAACTACGAGCAGTACTTC.

The CDR3 sequence is CASSGARLNSPLHF. The CDR3 DNA follows: TGTGCCAGCAGCGGGGCACGGCTCAATTCACCCCTCCACTTT. V gene TRBV5-6 combines with J gene TRBJ1-6, with a possible D match to TRBD1 (5 bases). Germline lookup yields CDR1 SGHDT and CDR2 YYEEEE. Deletions cut 4 bases from V and 7 bases from J, with 12 bases between. CDR3 length: 14 residues.

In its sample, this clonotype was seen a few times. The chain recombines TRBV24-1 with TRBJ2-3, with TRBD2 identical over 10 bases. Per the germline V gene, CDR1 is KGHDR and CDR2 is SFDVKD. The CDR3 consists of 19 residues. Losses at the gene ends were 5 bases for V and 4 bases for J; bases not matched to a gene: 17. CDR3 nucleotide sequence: TGTGCCACCAGTGTCACTCCATCAGGGCTAGCGGGAGAGGCAGATACGCAGTATTTT. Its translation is CATSVTPSGLAGEADTQYF.

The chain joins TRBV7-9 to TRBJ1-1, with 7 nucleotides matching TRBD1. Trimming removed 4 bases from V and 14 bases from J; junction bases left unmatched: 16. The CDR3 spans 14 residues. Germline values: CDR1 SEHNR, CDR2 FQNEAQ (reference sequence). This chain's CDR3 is CASSSSSSEGAEFF. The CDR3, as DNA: TGTGCCAGCAGCTCCTCTTCCTCAGAGGGGGCGGAATTCTTT.

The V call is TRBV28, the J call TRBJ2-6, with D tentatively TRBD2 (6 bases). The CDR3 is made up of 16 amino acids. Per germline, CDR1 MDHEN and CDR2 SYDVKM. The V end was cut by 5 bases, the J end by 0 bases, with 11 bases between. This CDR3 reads CASSAIGGSGANVLTF. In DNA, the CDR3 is TGTGCCAGCAGTGCCATCGGGGGCTCTGGGGCCAACGTCCTGACTTTC.

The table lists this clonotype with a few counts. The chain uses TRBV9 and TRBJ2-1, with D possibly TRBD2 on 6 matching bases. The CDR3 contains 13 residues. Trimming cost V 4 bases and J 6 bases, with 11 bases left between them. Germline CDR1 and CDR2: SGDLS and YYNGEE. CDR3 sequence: CASSPSGVNEQFF. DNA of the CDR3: TGTGCCAGCAGCCCTTCGGGGGTCAATGAGCAGTTCTTC. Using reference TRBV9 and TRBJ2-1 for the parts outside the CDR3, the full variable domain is DSGVTQTPKHLITATGQRVTLRCSPRSGDLSVYWYQQSLDQGLQFLIQYYNGEERAKGNILERFSAQQFPDLHSELNLSSLELGDSALYFCASSPSGVNEQFFGPGTRLTVL.

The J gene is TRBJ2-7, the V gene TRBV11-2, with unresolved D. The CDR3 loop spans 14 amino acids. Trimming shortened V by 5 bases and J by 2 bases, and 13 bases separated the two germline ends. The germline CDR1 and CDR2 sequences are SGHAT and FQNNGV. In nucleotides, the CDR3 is TGTGCCAGCAGCCCACCTGACCGAACCTACGAGCAGTACTTC. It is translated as CASSPPDRTYEQYF.

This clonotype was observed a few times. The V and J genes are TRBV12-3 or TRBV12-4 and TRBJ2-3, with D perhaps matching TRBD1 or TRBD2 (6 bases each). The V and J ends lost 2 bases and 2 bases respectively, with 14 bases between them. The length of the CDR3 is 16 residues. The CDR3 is CASSLILEGHTDTQYF. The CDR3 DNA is TGTGCCAGCAGTTTAATCCTGGAGGGACACACAGATACGCAGTATTTT.

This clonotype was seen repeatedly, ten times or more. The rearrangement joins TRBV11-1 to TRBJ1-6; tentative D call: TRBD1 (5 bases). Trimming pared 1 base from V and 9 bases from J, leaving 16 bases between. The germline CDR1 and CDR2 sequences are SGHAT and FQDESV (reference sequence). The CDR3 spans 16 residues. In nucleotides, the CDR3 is TGTGCCAGCAGCTTAGGTTTCACCGGGACCCCTTCACCCCTCCACTTT. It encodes CASSLGFTGTPSPLHF. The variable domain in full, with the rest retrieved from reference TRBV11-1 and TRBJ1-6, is EAEVAQSPRYKITEKSQAVAFWCDPISGHATLYWYRQILGQGPELLVQFQDESVVDDSQLPKDRFSAERLKGVDSTLKIQPAELGDSAMYLCASSLGFTGTPSPLHFGNGTRLTVT.

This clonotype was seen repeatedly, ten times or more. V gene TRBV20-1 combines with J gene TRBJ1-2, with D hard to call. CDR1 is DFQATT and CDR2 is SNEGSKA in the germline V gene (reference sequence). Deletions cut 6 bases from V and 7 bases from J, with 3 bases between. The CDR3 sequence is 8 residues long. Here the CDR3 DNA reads TGCAGTGCAAGTGGCTACACCTTC. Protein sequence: CSASGYTF.

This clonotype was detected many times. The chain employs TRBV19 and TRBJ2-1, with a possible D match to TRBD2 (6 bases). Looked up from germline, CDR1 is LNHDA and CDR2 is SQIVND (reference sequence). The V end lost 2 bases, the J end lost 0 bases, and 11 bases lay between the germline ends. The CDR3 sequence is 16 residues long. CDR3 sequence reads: CASSIFPGGSYNEQFF. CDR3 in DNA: TGTGCCAGTAGTATATTTCCCGGGGGCTCCTACAATGAGCAGTTCTTC.

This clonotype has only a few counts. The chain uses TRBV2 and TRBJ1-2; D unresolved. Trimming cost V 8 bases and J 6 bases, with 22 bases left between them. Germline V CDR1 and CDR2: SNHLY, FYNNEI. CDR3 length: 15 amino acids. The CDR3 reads CASHKKLSTVDGYTF. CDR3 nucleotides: TGTGCCAGCCATAAAAAACTATCGACTGTTGATGGCTACACCTTC.

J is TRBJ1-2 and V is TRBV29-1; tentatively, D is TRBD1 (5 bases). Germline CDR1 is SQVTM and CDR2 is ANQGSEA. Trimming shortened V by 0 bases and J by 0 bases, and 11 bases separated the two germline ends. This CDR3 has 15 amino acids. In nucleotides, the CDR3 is TGCAGCGTTGAAGATCTCACAGGAGCTAACTATGGCTACACCTTC. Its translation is CSVEDLTGANYGYTF.